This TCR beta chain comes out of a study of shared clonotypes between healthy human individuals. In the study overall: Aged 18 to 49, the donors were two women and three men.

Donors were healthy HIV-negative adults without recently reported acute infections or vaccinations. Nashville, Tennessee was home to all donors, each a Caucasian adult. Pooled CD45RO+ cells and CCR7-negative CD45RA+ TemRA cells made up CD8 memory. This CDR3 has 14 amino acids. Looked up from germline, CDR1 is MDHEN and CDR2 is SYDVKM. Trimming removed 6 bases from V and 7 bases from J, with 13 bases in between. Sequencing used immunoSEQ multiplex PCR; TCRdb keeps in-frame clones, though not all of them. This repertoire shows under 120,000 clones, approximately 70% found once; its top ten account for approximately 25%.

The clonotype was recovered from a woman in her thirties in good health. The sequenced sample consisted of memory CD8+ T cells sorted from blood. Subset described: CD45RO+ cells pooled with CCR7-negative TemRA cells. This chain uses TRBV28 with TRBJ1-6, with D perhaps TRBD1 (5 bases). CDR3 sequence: CASSWGRENSPLHF. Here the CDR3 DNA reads TGTGCCAGCAGCTGGGGACGGGAGAATTCACCCCTCCACTTT.